A single T cell receptor (beta chain) is shown here with its context. The antigen is unknown. This sample was taken from a study of cytomegalovirus exposure and HLA in healthy donors. Overall study findings and caveats: Likely technical artifact: a cluster of highly shared sequence variants. Earlier findings revealed that most TCR beta V segments proved productive either about 87% or about 30% of the time. An analysis was carried out at a later point. It showed that HLA-associated TCR beta chains were more clonally expanded than equally common non-associated chains.

Amplification used 60 Vbeta primers and 13 Jbeta primers. This table comes from immunoSEQ multiplex PCR, and its TCRdb copy is limited to in-frame clones, with some not included. The sample has about 160,000 clones, 84% seen once; the top ten hold 0.95% to 1.3%. This CDR3 is built from 15 residues. Germline V gene lookup returns CDR1 LNHNV and CDR2 YYDKDF (reference sequence). V dropped 5 bases and J dropped 8 bases, with 20 bases sitting between them. The V call is TRBV15, the J call TRBJ2-3; D might be TRBD2 (7 bases). The clonotype was recovered from a man in his thirties or forties in good health and CMV-seronegative. Material for sequencing was PBMCs. CDR3 DNA sequence: TGTGCCACCAGCGGGGGGGACAACGGGTTCGGTACGCAGTATTTT. Its protein product is CATSGGDNGFGTQYF.